Shown below are 21 T cell receptor beta chains from a single sample sequenced in a study of T cell changes during pregnancy in multiple sclerosis. The repertoire was sequenced with immunoSEQ multiplex PCR; TCRdb's copy has only in-frame clones and lacks some. The table lists roughly 80,000 clones, approximately 92% of them singletons. Sequenced material: peripheral blood, taken in the first trimester of pregnancy. These receptors were taken from a female donor with multiple sclerosis, enrolled in a pregnancy study.

This chain links TRBV2 with TRBJ1-5, with 9 nucleotides matching TRBD1. CDR1 SNHLY and CDR2 FYNNEI come from the germline V gene. The CDR3 sequence is 18 residues long. The ends lost 8 bases at V and 5 bases at J; junction bases unmatched: 19. CDR3 sequence: CASAVWDRAISWDQPQHF. The CDR3 DNA follows: TGTGCCAGCGCGGTGTGGGACAGGGCTATCTCTTGGGATCAGCCCCAGCATTTT.

The V gene is TRBV16, the J gene TRBJ2-2, with 7 bases aligning to TRBD2. V dropped 4 bases and J dropped 0; count of bases not matched to a gene: 2. The germline V gene encodes CDR1 KGHSY and CDR2 FQNENV. This CDR3 has 15 residues. The CDR3 loop is CASSPRGANTGELFF. The CDR3 DNA reads as TGTGCCAGCAGCCCCCGGGGGGCGAACACCGGGGAGCTGTTTTTT.

CDR3 bases: TGTGCCAGCAGCGCGGACGGGAGCACTGAAGCTTTCTTT. As protein: CASSADGSTEAFF. The chain uses TRBV9 and TRBJ1-1; D is undetermined. This CDR3 has 13 residues. The V and J ends lost 3 bases and 4 bases respectively, with 10 bases between them. CDR1 is SGDLS, CDR2 YYNGEE, per germline.

The rearrangement uses TRBV6-8 and TRBJ1-3, with a weak D call TRBD1 (6 bases). In germline, CDR1 is MNHGY, CDR2 SAAAGT. CDR3 length: 24 amino acids. Trimming took 0 bases from V and 0 from J, leaving 33 bases between them. CDR3 sequence reads: CASSYSIAPPGQGIKFYSGNTIYF. The CDR3 DNA follows: TGTGCCAGCAGTTACTCGATCGCCCCGCCGGGACAAGGAATTAAATTCTACTCTGGAAACACCATATATTTT.

The genes are TRBV28 and TRBJ2-3; 9 nucleotides agree with TRBD2. This CDR3 contains 19 residues. With V trimmed by 7 bases and J by 0 bases, 17 bases remained unmatched. Germline CDR1 is MDHEN and CDR2 is SYDVKM. CDR3 in amino acids: CASIEPGRSGRFSTDTQYF. The CDR3 nucleotides read TGTGCCAGCATCGAACCCGGGCGGAGCGGGAGGTTTAGCACAGATACGCAGTATTTT. Full variable domain (rest looked up from reference TRBV28 and TRBJ2-3): DVKVTQSSRYLVKRTGEKVFLECVQDMDHENMFWYRQDPGLGLRLIYFSYDVKMKEKGDIPEGYSVSREKKERFSLILESASTNQTSMYLCASIEPGRSGRFSTDTQYFGPGTRLTVL.

The chain carries TRBV11-2 and TRBJ2-1; 14 nucleotides line up with TRBD2. CDR3 length: 19 residues. Trimming cost V 3 bases and J 0 bases; bases outside gene matches: 7. CDR1 SGHAT and CDR2 FQNNGV come from the germline V gene. The chain's CDR3 is CASSLGLAGAQSSYNEQFF. In DNA, the CDR3 is TGTGCCAGCAGCTTGGGACTAGCGGGGGCCCAAAGCTCCTACAATGAGCAGTTCTTC. Filled out from reference TRBV11-2 and TRBJ2-1, the complete variable domain reads EAGVAQSPRYKIIEKRQSVAFWCNPISGHATLYWYQQILGQGPKLLIQFQNNGVVDDSQLPKDRFSAERLKGVDSTLKIQPAKLEDSAVYLCASSLGLAGAQSSYNEQFFGPGTRLTVL.

The rearrangement joins TRBV12-5 to TRBJ2-5; the match to TRBD1 covers 8 bases. Trimming removed 1 base from V and 5 bases from J; junction bases left unmatched: 6. Germline CDR1 reads LGHNT; CDR2 reads FRNRAP. The CDR3 length is 15 residues. The CDR3 is CASGLGQGLDETQYF. CDR3 sequence (DNA): TGTGCTAGTGGTTTGGGACAGGGGCTTGATGAGACCCAGTACTTC.

This chain joins TRBV30 and TRBJ2-7, with D perhaps TRBD2 (6 bases). The CDR3 extends over 15 amino acids. Germline CDR1 is GTSNPN and CDR2 is SVGIG (reference sequence). Trimming stripped 0 bases from V and 6 bases from J, with 18 bases between. The CDR3 protein is CAWSVGQGGISEQYF. CDR3 nucleotides: TGTGCCTGGAGTGTTGGACAAGGCGGGATAAGCGAGCAGTACTTC.

The chain couples TRBV5-1 to TRBJ1-3, with 7 positions matching TRBD1. The CDR3 length is 15 residues. V lost 0 bases to trimming and J lost 3 bases; unmatched junction nucleotides: 3. CDR1 SGHRS and CDR2 YFSETQ come from the germline V gene. This chain's CDR3 is CASSLVGGFGNTIYF. The DNA for the CDR3 is TGCGCCAGCAGCTTGGTAGGGGGCTTTGGAAACACCATATATTTT. Variable domain in full (rest from reference TRBV5-1 and TRBJ1-3): KAGVTQTPRYLIKTRGQQVTLSCSPISGHRSVSWYQQTPGQGLQFLFEYFSETQRNKGNFPGRFSGRQFSNSRSEMNVSTLELGDSALYLCASSLVGGFGNTIYFGEGSWLTVV.

The chain recombines TRBV28 with TRBJ2-7; D might be TRBD1 (6 bases). V was shortened by 7 bases and J by 2 bases, with 12 bases between the two germline ends. This CDR3 spans 13 amino acids. Germline V gene lookup returns CDR1 MDHEN and CDR2 SYDVKM. CDR3 in DNA: TGTGCCAGCATGGTCAGGGGACCCTACGAGCAGTACTTC. Residues: CASMVRGPYEQYF.

The rearrangement uses TRBV4-2 and TRBJ2-3; 11 bases are shared with TRBD2. The trim removed 1 base at V and 4 bases at J, leaving 7 bases unmatched. The germline V gene has CDR1 LGHNA and CDR2 YNFKEQ. The CDR3 extends over 17 amino acids. For the CDR3, the DNA is TGTGCCAGCAGCCAAGGAACTAGCGGGGGCCCCGCAGATACGCAGTATTTT. Translation: CASSQGTSGGPADTQYF.

About this clone: A read error may produce the germline difference seen at one junction end. CDR3 region: CASIDRENGKLFF. CDR3 nucleotide sequence: TGTGCCAGCATAGACAGGGAGAATGGAAAACTGTTTTTT. This chain connects TRBV6-9 to TRBJ1-4; 7 bases map to TRBD1. This CDR3 contains 13 residues. The V gene's germline CDR1 is MNHGY and CDR2 SVAAGI.

The chain combines TRBV2 with TRBJ1-1; D uncertain. The CDR3 is 16 amino acids. The germline V gene encodes CDR1 SNHLY and CDR2 FYNNEI. The germline V and J ends were trimmed by 4 bases and 6 bases, with 21 bases remaining between them. CDR3 protein: CASSAKGFGGSAEAFF. DNA for the CDR3: TGTGCCAGCAGTGCGAAAGGCTTCGGCGGGTCGGCTGAAGCTTTCTTT.

The gene calls are TRBV11-2 and TRBJ2-7; no clear D gene. CDR3 length: 14 residues. V lost 1 base, J lost 6 bases, and 13 bases lay in between. Germline V gene sequence: CDR1 SGHAT, CDR2 FQNNGV. The CDR3 here is CASSLAPLGSEQYF. The CDR3 region has the DNA TGTGCCAGCAGCTTAGCTCCGCTGGGCTCCGAGCAGTACTTC.

This clone occurred many times. V is TRBV19 and J is TRBJ1-6; 8 bases are a match to TRBD1. Germline V gene data show CDR1 as LNHDA and CDR2 as SQIVND (reference sequence). CDR3 length equals 16 residues. Losses at the gene ends were 5 bases for V and 7 bases for J; bases not matched to a gene: 10. In nucleotides, the CDR3 is TGTGCCAGTAGTGCTCCAGGACAGGGAGAAAATTCACCCCTCCACTTT. Translation gives CASSAPGQGENSPLHF.

The J gene is TRBJ2-3, the V gene TRBV5-1; no reliable D call. The germline V and J ends were trimmed by 1 base and 2 bases, with 11 bases remaining between them. Germline CDR1 SGHRS, CDR2 YFSETQ. The CDR3 covers 15 residues. CDR3 residues: CASSLQNTNTDTQYF. The CDR3 DNA reads TGCGCCAGCAGCTTGCAGAACACTAACACAGATACGCAGTATTTT.

This chain uses TRBV5-1 with TRBJ2-5, with 11 bases aligning to TRBD2. With 4 bases clipped from V and 4 bases from J, the junction kept 12 bases outside the gene matches. CDR1 SGHRS and CDR2 YFSETQ come from the germline V gene. The CDR3 extends over 17 amino acids. CDR3 in amino acids: CASSGLMGLAEGETQYF. CDR3 DNA: TGCGCCAGCAGCGGCCTGATGGGACTAGCGGAGGGAGAGACCCAGTACTTC.

The genes are TRBV5-1 and TRBJ1-4; D is ambiguous. Germline assignment: CDR1 SGHRS and CDR2 YFSETQ. The germline V and J ends were trimmed by 4 bases and 4 bases, with 14 bases remaining between them. The CDR3 contains 15 residues. CDR3 loop: CASSRSDSGNEKLFF. In nucleotides, the CDR3 is TGCGCCAGCAGCCGGTCGGACTCTGGTAATGAAAAACTGTTTTTT. Together with reference TRBV5-1 and TRBJ1-4, the CDR3 gives the full variable domain: KAGVTQTPRYLIKTRGQQVTLSCSPISGHRSVSWYQQTPGQGLQFLFEYFSETQRNKGNFPGRFSGRQFSNSRSEMNVSTLELGDSALYLCASSRSDSGNEKLFFGSGTQLSVL.

The chain carries TRBV19 and TRBJ2-3; 7 bases align to TRBD1. V trimming: 9 bases; J trimming: 1 base; junction bases outside the gene matches: 7. Germline values: CDR1 LNHDA, CDR2 SQIVND (reference sequence). This CDR3 region has 14 residues. CDR3 sequence: CASLRQGRTDTQYF. CDR3 sequence (DNA): TGTGCCAGCCTAAGACAGGGCCGCACAGATACGCAGTATTTT. Using reference TRBV19 and TRBJ2-3 for the parts outside the CDR3, the full variable domain is DGGITQSPKYLFRKEGQNVTLSCEQNLNHDAMYWYRQDPGQGLRLIYYSQIVNDFQKGDIAEGYSVSREKKESFPLTVTSAQKNPTAFYLCASLRQGRTDTQYFGPGTRLTVL.

The rearrangement uses TRBV5-4 and TRBJ2-3, with D uncertain. This CDR3 region has 13 residues. V shed 1 base and J shed 3 bases, with 6 bases lying between them. Looked up from germline, CDR1 is SGHNT and CDR2 is YYREEE (reference sequence). CDR3 in amino acids: CASSLFATDTQYF. CDR3 sequence (DNA): TGTGCCAGCAGCTTGTTTGCGACAGATACGCAGTATTTT.

The J gene is TRBJ2-3, the V gene TRBV12-5; unclear D gene. V gave up 1 base and J gave up 5 bases, with 10 bases separating them. The CDR3 spans 14 residues. CDR1 LGHNT and CDR2 FRNRAP come from the germline V gene. The CDR3 sequence: CASGLGLGVDTQYF. The CDR3 nucleotides are TGTGCTAGTGGTTTGGGACTGGGTGTAGATACGCAGTATTTT.